The clone carrying this TCR beta chain was seen a handful of times. Its antigen is not identified. UMIs and a universal primer site were added when TCR cDNA was made by 5'RACE template switching. One entry per CDR3 protein results from TCRdb running MiXCR on the 5' RACE reads. The sample lists 130,000 or so distinct CDR3 sequences; about 16% were seen once. The entry originates in a study of T cells after yellow fever vaccination. Study-level points and caveats: In post-booster samples, most primary-vaccination clones reappeared (approximately 97% CD4, roughly 90% CD8).

This CDR3 contains 13 residues. Trimming removed 1 base at V and 1 base at J, with 7 bases between. CDR1 and CDR2 (germline): DFQATT, SNEGSKA (reference sequence). This TCR came from a man aged 18-30 years who received the YFV17D yellow fever vaccine. This chain links TRBV20-1 with TRBJ1-1; D remains ambiguous. Source: CD8+ T cells sorted from PBMCs, taken 5 days after the yellow fever booster vaccination. As DNA, the CDR3 is TGCAGTGCTAGAGCCCGGGAGAACACTGAAGCTTTCTTT. It specifies CSARARENTEAFF.